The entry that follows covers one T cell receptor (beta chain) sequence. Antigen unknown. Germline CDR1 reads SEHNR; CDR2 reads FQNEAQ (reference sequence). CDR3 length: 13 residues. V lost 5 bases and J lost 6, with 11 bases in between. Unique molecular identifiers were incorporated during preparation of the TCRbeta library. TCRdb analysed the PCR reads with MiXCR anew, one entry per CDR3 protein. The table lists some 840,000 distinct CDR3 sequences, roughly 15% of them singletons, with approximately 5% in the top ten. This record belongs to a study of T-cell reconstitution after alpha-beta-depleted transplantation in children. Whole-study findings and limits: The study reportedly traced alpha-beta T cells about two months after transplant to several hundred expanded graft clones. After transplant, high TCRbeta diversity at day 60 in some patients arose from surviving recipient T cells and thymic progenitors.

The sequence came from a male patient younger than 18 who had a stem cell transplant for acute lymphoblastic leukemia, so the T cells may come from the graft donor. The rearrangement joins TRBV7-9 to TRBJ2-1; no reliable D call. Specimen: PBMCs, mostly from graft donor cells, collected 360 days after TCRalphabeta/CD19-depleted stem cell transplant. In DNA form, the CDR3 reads TGTGCCAGCAGCGTCCTTGTGGGCAATGAGCAGTTCTTC. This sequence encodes CASSVLVGNEQFF.